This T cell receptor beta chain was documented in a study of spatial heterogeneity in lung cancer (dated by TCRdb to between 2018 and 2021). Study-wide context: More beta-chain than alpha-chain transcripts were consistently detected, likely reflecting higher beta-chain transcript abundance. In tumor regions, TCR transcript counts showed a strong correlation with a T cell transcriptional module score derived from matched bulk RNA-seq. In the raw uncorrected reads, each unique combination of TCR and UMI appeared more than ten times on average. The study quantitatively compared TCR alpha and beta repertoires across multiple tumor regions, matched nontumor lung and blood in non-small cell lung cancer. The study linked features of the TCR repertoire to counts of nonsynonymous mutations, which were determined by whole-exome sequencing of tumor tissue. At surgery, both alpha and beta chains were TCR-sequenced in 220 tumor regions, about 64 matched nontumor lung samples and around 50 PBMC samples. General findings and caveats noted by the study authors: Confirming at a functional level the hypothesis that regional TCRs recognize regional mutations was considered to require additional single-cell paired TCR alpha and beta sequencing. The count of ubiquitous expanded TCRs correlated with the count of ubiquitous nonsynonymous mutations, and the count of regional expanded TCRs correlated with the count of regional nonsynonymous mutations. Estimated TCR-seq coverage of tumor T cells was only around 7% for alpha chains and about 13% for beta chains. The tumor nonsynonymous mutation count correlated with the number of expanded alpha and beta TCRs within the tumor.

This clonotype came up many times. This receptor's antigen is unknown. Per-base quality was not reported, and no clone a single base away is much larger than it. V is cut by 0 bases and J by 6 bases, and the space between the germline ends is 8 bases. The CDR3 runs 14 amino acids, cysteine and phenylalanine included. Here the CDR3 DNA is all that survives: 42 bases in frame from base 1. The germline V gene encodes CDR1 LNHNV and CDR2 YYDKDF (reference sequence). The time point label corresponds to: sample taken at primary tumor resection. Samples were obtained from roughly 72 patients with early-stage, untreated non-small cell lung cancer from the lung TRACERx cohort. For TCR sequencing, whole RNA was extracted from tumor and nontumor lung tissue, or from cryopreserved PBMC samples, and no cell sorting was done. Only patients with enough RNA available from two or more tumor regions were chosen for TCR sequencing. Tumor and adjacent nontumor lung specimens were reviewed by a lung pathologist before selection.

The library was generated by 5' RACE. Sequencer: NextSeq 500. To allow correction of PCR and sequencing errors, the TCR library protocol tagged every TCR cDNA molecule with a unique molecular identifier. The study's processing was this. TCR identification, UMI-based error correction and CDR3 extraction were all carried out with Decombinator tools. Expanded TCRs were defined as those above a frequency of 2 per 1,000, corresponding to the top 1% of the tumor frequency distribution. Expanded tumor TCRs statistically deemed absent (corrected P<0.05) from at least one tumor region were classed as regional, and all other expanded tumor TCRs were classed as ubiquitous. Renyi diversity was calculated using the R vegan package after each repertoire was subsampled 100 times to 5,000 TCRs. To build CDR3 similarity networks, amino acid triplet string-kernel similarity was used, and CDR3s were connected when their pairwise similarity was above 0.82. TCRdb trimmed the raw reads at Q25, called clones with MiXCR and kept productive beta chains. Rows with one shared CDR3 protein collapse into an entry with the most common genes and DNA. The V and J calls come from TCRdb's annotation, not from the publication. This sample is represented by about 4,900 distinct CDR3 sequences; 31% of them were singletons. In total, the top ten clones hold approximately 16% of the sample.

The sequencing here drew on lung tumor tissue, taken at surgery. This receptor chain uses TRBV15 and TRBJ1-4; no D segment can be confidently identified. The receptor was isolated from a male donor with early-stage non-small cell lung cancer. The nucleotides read TGTGCCACCAGCAGAGATCCGACGGATGAAAAACTGTTTTTT. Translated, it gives CATSRDPTDEKLFF.